Sequencing of this T cell receptor (beta chain) was carried out in a study of blood T cells in healthy people across ages. Study information: About one barcoded beta molecule per two T cells was the capture yield of template switching.

Each donor had 8 to 10 milliliters of peripheral blood drawn. Findings and caveats of the study: Long-lived donors carried more naive CD4+ cells and greater diversity than aged donors.

Note on this clonotype: What it recognizes is unknown. A junction boundary mismatches the germline segment, possibly from a read error.

Germline V gives CDR1 SGHAT, CDR2 FQNNGV. The CDR3 sequence is 14 residues long. Primers used in a second PCR of roughly 6 to 12 cycles were a sample-barcoded 5' primer and a J-beta primer mix. Each cDNA molecule, via a template-switch adaptor with 12 random nucleotides, was tagged. TCRdb passed the 5' RACE reads through MiXCR, listing each CDR3 protein once. The sample contains 1,500,000 or so distinct CDR3 sequences, roughly 43% of which appear only once. Sequences were obtained from blood. This sequence joins TRBV11-2 and TRBJ2-3; D is uncertain. The receptor's source is a young woman in good health. The CDR3 loop is CASSVDTTTDTQYF. CDR3 sequence (DNA): TGTGCCAGCAGCGTAGACACTACCACAGATACGCAGTATTTT. The full variable domain, its missing parts supplied by reference TRBV11-2 and TRBJ2-3, is EAGVAQSPRYKIIEKRQSVAFWCNPISGHATLYWYQQILGQGPKLLIQFQNNGVVDDSQLPKDRFSAERLKGVDSTLKIQPAKLEDSAVYLCASSVDTTTDTQYFGPGTRLTVL.